The 27 T cell receptor beta chains reported below all come from one sample, sequenced in a study of blood T cell repertoires in COVID-19. The data were produced by immunoSEQ multiplex PCR, yet TCRdb's version contains in-frame clones alone and is incomplete. The sample yields more than 150,000 clones, about 75% seen once. The specimen was peripheral blood. The receptors stem from a woman between 65 and 79 years old with acute or convalescent COVID-19.

This clone was seen a single time. This rearrangement joins TRBV5-1 to TRBJ2-1; D is possibly TRBD1 (6 bases). V lost 0 bases to trimming and J lost 4 bases, with 14 bases between them. Germline V gene data show CDR1 as SGHRS and CDR2 as YFSETQ. The CDR3 contains 16 residues. The CDR3 DNA reads TGCGCCAGCAGCTTGGCGACTGCAGGGGTTTACAATGAGCAGTTCTTC. It specifies CASSLATAGVYNEQFF.

This chain uses TRBV6-5 with TRBJ2-4; D might be TRBD2 (5 bases). The CDR3 is made up of 13 amino acids. Germline loops: CDR1 MNHEY, CDR2 SVGAGI. Trimming pared 7 bases from V and 9 bases from J, leaving 16 bases between. The CDR3 DNA is TGTGCCAGCACGCGAGGGAGTAGTGTCATTCAGTACTTC. Translating gives CASTRGSSVIQYF.

This chain links TRBV5-5 with TRBJ1-6; 9 bases fit TRBD1. The CDR3 covers 13 residues. V lost 6 bases to trimming and J lost 10 bases; unmatched junction nucleotides: 5. CDR1 and CDR2 from the germline V gene are SGHKS and YYEKEE (reference sequence). CDR3 in amino acids: CASTGTGTSPLHF. The CDR3 DNA is TGTGCCAGCACCGGGACAGGGACCTCACCCCTCCACTTT.

This clone appeared once. The rearrangement links TRBV7-9 to TRBJ2-7; a weak D match, TRBD2 (5 bases). This CDR3 has 14 residues. Trimming shortened V by 3 bases and J by 6 bases, and 15 bases separated the two germline ends. The germline V gene has CDR1 SEHNR and CDR2 FQNEAQ (reference sequence). This chain's CDR3 is CASSLEDWSFEQYF. In DNA, the CDR3 is TGTGCCAGCAGCTTGGAGGACTGGAGTTTCGAGCAGTACTTC.

CDR3 residues: CASRETGVGTEAFF. The DNA of the CDR3 is TGTGCCAGCAGGGAGACAGGCGTCGGCACTGAAGCTTTCTTT. The chain is built from TRBV2 and TRBJ1-1; D possibly corresponds to TRBD1 (6 bases). Germline CDR1 reads SNHLY; CDR2 reads FYNNEI. The CDR3 runs to 14 residues. The V end lost 6 bases, the J end lost 4 bases, and 15 bases lay between the germline ends.

This chain links TRBV6-2 or TRBV6-3 with TRBJ1-2; 9 bases match TRBD1. Germline V gives CDR1 MNHEY, CDR2 SVGEGT. V dropped 6 bases and J dropped 5; count of bases not matched to a gene: 7. The CDR3 consists of 14 residues. CDR3 nucleotides: TGTGCCAGCAGCACCACCGGGACAGGGTATGGCTACACCTTC. Translation gives CASSTTGTGYGYTF.

The rearrangement links TRBV11-2 to TRBJ1-5; D is perhaps TRBD1 (6 bases). Germline V lookup: CDR1 SGHAT, CDR2 FQNNGV. The V gene lost 3 bases and the J gene lost 5 bases, with 8 bases spanning the gap. This CDR3 has 13 amino acids. CDR3 nucleotide sequence: TGTGCCAGCAGCTTCAGGGGCGATCAGCCCCAGCATTTT. Its protein product is CASSFRGDQPQHF.

The chain uses TRBV5-4 and TRBJ1-2; D perhaps matches TRBD1 (6 bases). V was clipped by 2 bases and J by 5 bases, with 16 bases between them. CDR1 is SGHNT, CDR2 YYREEE, per germline (reference sequence). This CDR3 has 15 amino acids. The CDR3 nucleotides are TGTGCCAGCAGCTTAGGACAGTTAGGACGGTATGGCTACACCTTC. Its protein is CASSLGQLGRYGYTF.

This clone has just a few counts. The chain employs TRBV5-8 and TRBJ2-1; D gene unclear. The CDR3 length is 11 residues. Germline V gene data show CDR1 as SGHTS and CDR2 as YDEGEE. V lost 1 base to trimming and J lost 9 bases, with 5 bases between them. CDR3 amino acids: CASSLLFEQFF. The CDR3 nucleotides are TGTGCCAGCAGCTTGCTCTTTGAGCAGTTCTTC.

The V call is TRBV4-1, the J call TRBJ2-2; TRBD2 aligns across 15 bases. Germline CDR1 MGHRA, CDR2 YSYEKL. The CDR3 runs to 18 residues. J was trimmed by 7 bases and V by 3 bases; bases with no gene match: 9. The DNA for the CDR3 is TGCGCCAGCAGCCACCCGGGGAGGACTAGCGGGAGGGGCGGGGAGCTGTTTTTT. Translation gives CASSHPGRTSGRGGELFF.

The V call is TRBV10-3, the J call TRBJ2-7; possible D gene TRBD1, 6 bases. V dropped 3 bases and J dropped 1 base, with 10 bases sitting between them. The CDR3 sequence is 14 residues long. Germline lookup yields CDR1 ENHRY and CDR2 SYGVKD. The CDR3 bases are TGTGCCATCAGTGACCCCGGACAGTCCTACGAGCAGTACTTC. This translates into CAISDPGQSYEQYF.

V gene TRBV6-5 combines with J gene TRBJ2-2; 7 bases line up with TRBD2. Looked up from germline, CDR1 is MNHEY and CDR2 is SVGAGI. This CDR3 region has 14 residues. V dropped 6 bases and J dropped 6; count of bases not matched to a gene: 7. CDR3 loop: CASSRAGVAGELFF. In DNA, the CDR3 is TGTGCCAGCAGCAGGGCGGGGGTCGCCGGGGAGCTGTTTTTT.

The genes are TRBV15 and TRBJ1-4; TRBD1 is a possible D gene (5 bases). Germline V gene sequence: CDR1 LNHNV, CDR2 YYDKDF (reference sequence). The CDR3 has 14 amino acids. V was cut by 6 bases and J by 6 bases, with 14 bases left in between. The CDR3: CATSRRRRDEKLFF. In DNA form, the CDR3 reads TGTGCCACCAGTCGAAGGCGCAGGGATGAAAAACTGTTTTTT.

CDR3 DNA sequence: TGTGCCAGCAAGGGGGCCATCTCCTACAATGAGCAGTTCTTC. Amino acid sequence: CASKGAISYNEQFF. The chain is built from TRBV27 and TRBJ2-1; TRBD1 aligns across 7 bases. The V and J ends lost 7 bases and 0 bases, in that order; junction bases with no gene match: 3. The CDR3 consists of 14 residues. Germline CDR1 MNHEY, CDR2 SMNVEV (reference sequence).

The V and J genes are TRBV6-4 and TRBJ2-7, with 7 bases fitting TRBD2. The J segment lost 5 bases and the V segment lost 5 bases, leaving 6 bases of the junction unmatched. Germline-derived CDR1 and CDR2 are MRHNA and SNTAGT. This CDR3 spans 13 amino acids. The CDR3 protein is CASSRVAGHEQYF. CDR3 DNA: TGTGCCAGCAGTCGGGTAGCGGGCCACGAGCAGTACTTC.

This chain connects TRBV19 to TRBJ2-3; 7 bases fit TRBD2. This CDR3 spans 16 amino acids. V trimming: 2 bases; J trimming: 10 bases; junction bases outside the gene matches: 15. The germline gives CDR1 LNHDA, CDR2 SQIVND (reference sequence). This CDR3 reads CASSIPAAGAQRAQYF. The CDR3 nucleotides are TGTGCCAGTAGTATACCAGCGGCGGGAGCCCAGCGGGCGCAGTATTTT.

CDR3 residues: CSVPGTSGVNEQFF. The CDR3 DNA is TGCAGCGTGCCCGGGACTAGCGGTGTTAATGAGCAGTTCTTC. This chain connects TRBV29-1 to TRBJ2-1; 11 bases align to TRBD2. Germline V gene lookup returns CDR1 SQVTM and CDR2 ANQGSEA. This CDR3 has 14 residues. The J segment lost 7 bases and the V segment lost 6 bases, leaving 8 bases of the junction unmatched.

The chain carries TRBV28 and TRBJ2-6, with D hard to call. There are 15 residues in the CDR3. Germline V gene data show CDR1 as MDHEN and CDR2 as SYDVKM. Trimming took 2 bases from V and 3 from J, leaving 8 bases between them. The chain's CDR3 is CASSLRSGGANVLTF. CDR3 nucleotide sequence: TGTGCCAGCAGTTTAAGGTCGGGTGGGGCCAACGTCCTGACTTTC.

This clone was counted a single time. This chain uses TRBV13 with TRBJ1-3, with unresolved D. The germline CDR1 and CDR2 sequences are PRHDT and FYEKMQ (reference sequence). CDR3 length equals 16 residues. V was pared by 4 bases and J by 4 bases, with 17 bases between. As DNA, the CDR3 is TGTGCCAGCAGCTCGGAGGCGGGAGTGGTCGGAAACACCATATATTTT. Translation gives CASSSEAGVVGNTIYF.

The CDR3 DNA sequence: TGCAGTGCAAGGGGGCGAGATGGCTACACCTTC. Translated, it gives CSARGRDGYTF. The chain joins TRBV20-1 to TRBJ1-2; TRBD1 aligns across 7 bases. The ends lost 6 bases at V and 6 bases at J; junction bases unmatched: 4. CDR1 and CDR2 (germline): DFQATT, SNEGSKA (reference sequence). CDR3 length equals 11 residues.

The genes are TRBV11-3 and TRBJ2-2, with 9 positions matching TRBD1. The V gene end was trimmed by 5 bases and the J gene end by 4 bases; junction bases not matched to a gene: 8. This CDR3 comprises 16 residues. From germline, CDR1 is SGHNT and CDR2 YENEEA. The CDR3 DNA follows: TGTGCCAGCAGCCCCGACAGGGGGTTCGGCACCGGGGAGCTGTTTTTT. As protein: CASSPDRGFGTGELFF.

The CDR3, as DNA: TGTGCCAGTAGTATGCGCTTAGAAAACACTGAAGCTTTCTTT. It specifies CASSMRLENTEAFF. The chain carries TRBV19 and TRBJ1-1; D uncertain. Germline V gives CDR1 LNHDA, CDR2 SQIVND (reference sequence). With 3 bases removed from V and 2 bases from J, the gap between germline ends came to 10 bases. The CDR3 extends over 14 amino acids.

This clone occurred many times. The rearrangement uses TRBV2 and TRBJ2-4; 9 bases line up with TRBD1. With 6 bases clipped from V and 6 bases from J, the junction kept 9 bases outside the gene matches. The germline V gene encodes CDR1 SNHLY and CDR2 FYNNEI. The CDR3 is made up of 15 amino acids. CDR3 protein: CASRRDRDFANIQYF. The CDR3 DNA sequence: TGTGCCAGCAGACGGGACAGGGACTTTGCAAACATTCAGTACTTC.

The chain joins TRBV7-3 to TRBJ2-2; TRBD2 agrees at 7 bases. The V and J ends lost 8 bases and 2 bases, in that order; junction bases with no gene match: 5. Germline lookup yields CDR1 SGHTA and CDR2 FQGTGA. CDR3 length: 14 residues. CDR3 DNA: TGTGCCAGCGGGGGAGGGGATAACACCGGGGAGCTGTTTTTT. Translating gives CASGGGDNTGELFF.

V is TRBV20-1 and J is TRBJ1-2; D unresolved. Trimming pared 3 bases from V and 4 bases from J, leaving 12 bases between. Germline V gene sequence: CDR1 DFQATT, CDR2 SNEGSKA (reference sequence). This CDR3 has 13 amino acids. The CDR3 here is CSASLGRIYGYTF. Written as DNA, the CDR3 is TGCAGTGCTAGTCTGGGCCGGATCTATGGCTACACCTTC.

The chain combines TRBV3-1 (or the pseudogene TRBV3-2) with TRBJ2-3; TRBD2 aligns across 13 bases. Per germline, CDR1 LGHDT and CDR2 YNNKEL (reference sequence). The CDR3 consists of 17 residues. V lost 3 bases, J lost 2 bases, and 5 bases stayed unmatched. Here the CDR3 DNA reads TGTGCCAGCAGCCAGGGACTAGCGGGATTGCACACAGATACGCAGTATTTT. Translating it yields CASSQGLAGLHTDTQYF.

The CDR3 is CASSLQSGGQETQYF. The CDR3 DNA reads as TGTGCCAGCAGCTTGCAGTCGGGGGGACAAGAGACCCAGTACTTC. This chain links TRBV5-4 with TRBJ2-5; 7 bases map to TRBD2. The J segment lost 2 bases and the V segment lost 1 base, leaving 5 bases of the junction unmatched. Per the germline V gene, CDR1 is SGHNT and CDR2 is YYREEE (reference sequence). CDR3 length: 15 amino acids.